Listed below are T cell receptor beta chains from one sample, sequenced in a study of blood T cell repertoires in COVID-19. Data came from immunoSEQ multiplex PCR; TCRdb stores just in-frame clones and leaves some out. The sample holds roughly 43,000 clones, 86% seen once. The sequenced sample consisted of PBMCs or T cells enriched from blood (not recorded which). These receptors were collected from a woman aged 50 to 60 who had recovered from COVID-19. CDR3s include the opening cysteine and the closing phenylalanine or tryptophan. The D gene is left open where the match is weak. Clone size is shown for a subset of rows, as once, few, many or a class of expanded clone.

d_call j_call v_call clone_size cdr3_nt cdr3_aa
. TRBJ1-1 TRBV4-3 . TGCGCCAGCAGCCAAGGGACAGCAAACATGAACACTGAAGCTTTCTTT CASSQGTANMNTEAFF
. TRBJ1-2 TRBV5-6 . TGTGCCAGCAGCTTCGGGGTGGGCTATGGCTACACCTTC CASSFGVGYGYTF
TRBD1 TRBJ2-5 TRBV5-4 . TGTGCCAGCAGCTCCGGCGGACAGGGAACGGTACTAGAGACCCAGTACTTC CASSSGGQGTVLETQYF
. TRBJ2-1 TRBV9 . TGTGCCAGCAGCGACGGGAGCTCCTACAATGAGCAGTTCTTC CASSDGSSYNEQFF
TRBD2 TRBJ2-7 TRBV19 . TGTGCCAGTAGTATAAGCGGGGGACTAGCGGTTTACGAGCAGTACTTC CASSISGGLAVYEQYF
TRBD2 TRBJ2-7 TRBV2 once TGTGCCAGCAGTGGGACTAGCGTGGTCCACGAGCAGTACTTC CASSGTSVVHEQYF
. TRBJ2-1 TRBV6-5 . TGTGCCAGCAGTTACGCGGGGTCCTACAATGAGCAGTTCTTC CASSYAGSYNEQFF
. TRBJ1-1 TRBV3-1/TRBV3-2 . TGTGCCAGCACCTTTTCCAGGGGTTCTGAAGCTTTCTTT CASTFSRGSEAFF
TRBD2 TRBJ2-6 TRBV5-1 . TGCGCCAGCAGCTTGCCTAGCGGGACTGGGGCCAACGTCCTGACTTTC CASSLPSGTGANVLTF
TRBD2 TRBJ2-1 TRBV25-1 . TGTGCCAGCAGTGACTCTCCAACTAGCGACAGCTCCTACAATGAGCAGTTCTTC CASSDSPTSDSSYNEQFF
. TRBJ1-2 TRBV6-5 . TGTGCCAGCAGGGGCTCGGGAGGCTATGGCTACACCTTC CASRGSGGYGYTF
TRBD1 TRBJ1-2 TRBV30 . TGTGCCTGGAGACCCCTCGACAGGGGCTATGGCTACACCTTC CAWRPLDRGYGYTF